The 14 T cell receptor beta chains reported below all come from one sample, sequenced in a study of cytomegalovirus exposure and HLA in healthy donors. The PCR used 60 Vbeta and 13 Jbeta primers. The table came from immunoSEQ multiplex PCR; TCRdb's copy has only in-frame clones and leaves some out. The data contain over 65,000 clones, approximately 81% of them seen just once; the ten biggest clones take up approximately 7%. Sequencing input: PBMCs. Source of these receptors: a woman younger than 45 in good health and CMV-seropositive.

The sample holds a few counts of this clone. The V and J genes are TRBV4-3 and TRBJ2-7, with 7 nucleotides matching TRBD1. Looked up from germline, CDR1 is LGHNA and CDR2 is YSLEER. The CDR3 spans 15 residues. V shed 0 bases and J 3 bases; nucleotides not matched to a gene: 5. CDR3 amino acids: CASSQESGGGYEQYF. The CDR3, as DNA: TGCGCCAGCAGCCAAGAGTCAGGGGGTGGCTACGAGCAGTACTTC.

The chain uses TRBV6-5 and TRBJ2-3, with a weak D call TRBD2 (6 bases). This CDR3 has 11 amino acids. Trimming took 4 bases from V and 8 from J, leaving 7 bases between them. Germline CDR1 is MNHEY and CDR2 is SVGAGI. CDR3 region: CASSSSVTQYF. The CDR3 nucleotides are TGTGCCAGCAGTTCTAGCGTTACGCAGTATTTT.

This clone was counted between two and nine times. The chain is built from TRBV4-1 and TRBJ1-1; D possibly corresponds to TRBD1 (5 bases). The CDR3 has 15 amino acids. Germline V lookup: CDR1 MGHRA, CDR2 YSYEKL. V gave up 1 base and J gave up 1 base, with 10 bases separating them. The CDR3 DNA is TGCGCCAGCAGCCAAGGCGGGGGGGGGAACACTGAAGCTTTCTTT. Amino acid sequence: CASSQGGGGNTEAFF.

This sequence joins TRBV5-1 and TRBJ2-1; TRBD2 agrees at 8 bases. V was clipped by 1 base and J by 6 bases; unmatched bases: 12. The CDR3 sequence is 17 residues long. Germline V gene lookup returns CDR1 SGHRS and CDR2 YFSETQ. The CDR3 reads CASSLIRAGVRANEQFF. The CDR3 bases are TGCGCCAGCAGCTTGATACGAGCGGGAGTTAGGGCCAATGAGCAGTTCTTC.

The gene calls are TRBV11-2 and TRBJ2-7; D possibly corresponds to TRBD2 (6 bases). Germline V gene data show CDR1 as SGHAT and CDR2 as FQNNGV. The CDR3 covers 14 residues. Trimming removed 5 bases from V and 6 bases from J, with 17 bases in between. For the CDR3, the DNA is TGTGCCAGCAGCGGGACTGTGGCTCTCCCCGAGCAGTACTTC. Protein: CASSGTVALPEQYF.

The J gene is TRBJ1-1, the V gene TRBV28; no reliable D call. The CDR3 is made up of 11 amino acids. The V and J ends lost 7 bases and 0 bases respectively, with 3 bases between them. The V gene's germline CDR1 is MDHEN and CDR2 SYDVKM. The CDR3 sequence: CASTMNTEAFF. CDR3 nucleotides: TGTGCCAGCACCATGAACACTGAAGCTTTCTTT.

The rearrangement joins TRBV6-5 to TRBJ1-1, with D perhaps TRBD1 (6 bases). The CDR3 has 14 amino acids. Deletions cut 6 bases from V and 3 bases from J, with 14 bases between. Germline-derived CDR1 and CDR2 are MNHEY and SVGAGI. The CDR3 DNA reads as TGTGCCAGCAGGCGGGGGGCCTTGGACACTGAAGCTTTCTTT. This sequence encodes CASRRGALDTEAFF.

V gene TRBV7-9 combines with J gene TRBJ2-5; TRBD1 is a possible D gene (5 bases). V shed 3 bases and J shed 2 bases, with 13 bases lying between them. This CDR3 has 15 amino acids. CDR1 is SEHNR, CDR2 FQNEAQ, per germline (reference sequence). CDR3 sequence (DNA): TGTGCCAGCAGCTTCCCCGCCAGGGCTCAAGAGACCCAGTACTTC. It codes for CASSFPARAQETQYF.

V gene TRBV7-3 combines with J gene TRBJ2-7, with D possibly being TRBD2 (5 bases). CDR3 size: 14 residues. Looked up from germline, CDR1 is SGHTA and CDR2 is FQGTGA. Trimming stripped 0 bases from V and 0 bases from J, with 6 bases between. CDR3 nucleotide sequence: TGTGCCAGCAGCTTAACAGGGAGCTCCTACGAGCAGTACTTC. It yields the protein CASSLTGSSYEQYF. The full variable domain, its missing parts supplied by reference TRBV7-3 and TRBJ2-7, is GAGVSQTPSNKVTEKGKYVELRCDPISGHTALYWYRQSLGQGPEFLIYFQGTGAADDSGLPNDRFFAVRPEGSVSTLKIQRTERGDSAVYLCASSLTGSSYEQYFGPGTRLTVT.

The chain couples TRBV27 to TRBJ1-5, with 7 bases fitting TRBD1. The CDR3 has 14 residues. With 8 bases clipped from V and 3 bases from J, the junction kept 7 bases outside the gene matches. Germline values: CDR1 MNHEY, CDR2 SMNVEV (reference sequence). CDR3 residues: CASGRTGPNQPQHF. The CDR3 region has the DNA TGTGCCAGCGGGAGGACAGGTCCCAATCAGCCCCAGCATTTT.

The rearrangement uses TRBV27 and TRBJ2-1; the match to TRBD2 covers 12 bases. V dropped 5 bases and J dropped 7; count of bases not matched to a gene: 6. CDR1 and CDR2 (germline): MNHEY, SMNVEV (reference sequence). The CDR3 covers 15 residues. The CDR3 DNA reads TGTGCCAGCAGTCACACTAGCGGGAGGAGGAATGAGCAGTTCTTC. Amino acid sequence: CASSHTSGRRNEQFF.

This clone was detected a few times. V is TRBV9 and J is TRBJ2-5; TRBD1 aligns across 7 bases. The J call could be wrong; TRBJ2-7 is a better fit for the DNA end. There are 15 residues in the CDR3. Per the germline V gene, CDR1 is SGDLS and CDR2 is YYNGEE. The CDR3 region has the DNA TGTGCCAGCAGCGAAGGGACAGCCGGCTCCTACGAGCAGTACTTC. Translated: CASSEGTAGSYEQYF.

This chain uses TRBV27 with TRBJ2-7; TRBD2 might be the D (5 bases). V lost 4 bases, J lost 13 bases, and 14 bases lay in between. This CDR3 has 11 residues. Germline lookup yields CDR1 MNHEY and CDR2 SMNVEV (reference sequence). The CDR3 region has the DNA TGTGCCAGCAGTTCCGGACTGAGTTACTACTTC. Protein: CASSSGLSYYF.

J is TRBJ2-1 and V is TRBV6-1, with TRBD1 matching 9 bases. V trimming: 7 bases; J trimming: 5 bases; junction bases outside the gene matches: 9. Germline CDR1 is MNHNS and CDR2 is SASEGT. The CDR3 totals 15 residues. CDR3 in DNA: TGTGCCAGCAAACTGACAGGGGGTAGTAACAATGAGCAGTTCTTC. This codes for CASKLTGGSNNEQFF.